The next 12 T cell receptor beta chains were all read from a single sample in a study of T cell repertoires in cytomegalovirus infection. Each CDR3 protein gets one entry after TCRdb re-called the reads with MiXCR. The sample lists approximately 630,000 distinct CDR3 sequences, 24% occurring once. The sample was CD8+ T cells from PBMCs. These receptors all come from a human donor in good health (CMV status not recorded). Some clones in this sample may be carry-over from other donors' samples.

This clonotype was detected a few times. V and J are TRBV6-2 or TRBV6-3 and TRBJ1-5; possibly TRBD1 for D (5 bases). Germline lookup yields CDR1 MNHEY and CDR2 SVGEGT. The CDR3 totals 15 residues. The V and J ends lost 3 bases and 6 bases respectively, with 15 bases between them. The CDR3 DNA follows: TGTGCCAGCAGTTATGGCGCAGGGTTCGTTCAGCCCCAGCATTTT. Amino acid sequence: CASSYGAGFVQPQHF.

This clonotype was counted between two and nine times. The genes are TRBV5-5 and TRBJ2-1; 9 nucleotides align to TRBD1. Trimming took 3 bases from V and 1 from J; bases not matched to a gene: 5. The CDR3 contains 16 residues. CDR1 and CDR2 (germline): SGHKS, YYEKEE (reference sequence). The CDR3 DNA sequence: TGTGCCAGCAGCTGGGGACAGGGATCGTCCTACAATGAGCAGTTCTTC. Translated: CASSWGQGSSYNEQFF.

The chain carries TRBV7-2 and TRBJ1-2; TRBD1 agrees at 7 bases. The CDR3 is made up of 20 amino acids. With V trimmed by 7 bases and J by 1 base, 24 bases remained unmatched. Germline CDR1 and CDR2: SGHTA and FQGNSA. The CDR3 DNA is TGTGCCAGCACTGATAGTGGGTCAAGTGGCAGGAGGGGGCTTAACTATGGCTACACCTTC. Residues: CASTDSGSSGRRGLNYGYTF. The whole variable domain, remainder taken from reference TRBV7-2 and TRBJ1-2, is GAGVSQSPSNKVTEKGKDVELRCDPISGHTALYWYRQSLGQGLEFLIYFQGNSAPDKSGLPSDRFSAERTGGSVSTLTIQRTQQEDSAVYLCASTDSGSSGRRGLNYGYTFGSGTRLTVV.

This clonotype was found a few times. The chain combines TRBV12-3 or TRBV12-4 with TRBJ2-1, with D hard to call. Trimming removed 1 base from V and 3 bases from J, with 10 bases in between. This CDR3 comprises 15 residues. CDR3 bases: TGTGCCAGCAGTTTAGGGGATACCCACTACAATGAGCAGTTCTTC. Translation: CASSLGDTHYNEQFF.

This clonotype occurred many times. The chain joins TRBV7-8 to TRBJ2-5; D is unclear. In germline, CDR1 is SGHVS, CDR2 FQNEAQ. The CDR3 extends over 16 amino acids. The V end lost 2 bases, the J end lost 5 bases, and 18 bases lay between the germline ends. This chain's CDR3 is CASSLQWAAPVETQYF. CDR3 nucleotide sequence: TGTGCCAGCAGCTTACAATGGGCCGCCCCGGTGGAGACCCAGTACTTC.

The V call is TRBV6-1, the J call TRBJ2-1, with 7 bases lining up with TRBD2. V dropped 6 bases and J dropped 10; count of bases not matched to a gene: 9. The CDR3 sequence is 13 residues long. Germline V CDR1 and CDR2: MNHNS, SASEGT. CDR3 coding DNA: TGTGCCAGCAGAGACCCTTACGGGGGGGAGCAGTTCTTC. It encodes CASRDPYGGEQFF.

CDR3 sequence (DNA): TGTGCCAGCAGCCTGACATCTACCCCCAACGAGCAGTACTTC. Its protein is CASSLTSTPNEQYF. The chain recombines TRBV7-9 with TRBJ2-7; the D is unclear. There are 14 residues in the CDR3. The germline gives CDR1 SEHNR, CDR2 FQNEAQ (reference sequence). Trimming left V 5 bases short and J 5 bases short, with 16 bases between.

This clonotype has just a few counts. The rearrangement links TRBV14 to TRBJ1-2; D is perhaps TRBD1 (6 bases). Germline values: CDR1 SGHDN, CDR2 FVKESK. V shed 0 bases and J shed 10 bases, with 18 bases lying between them. There are 15 residues in the CDR3. For the CDR3, the DNA is TGTGCCAGCAGCCAAGATTGGTCAGGGGTTGGTGACTACACCTTC. Translating gives CASSQDWSGVGDYTF.

This clonotype was seen many times. J is TRBJ2-3 and V is TRBV7-6; maybe TRBD1 (6 bases). Deletions cut 8 bases from V and 0 bases from J, with 12 bases between. Germline CDR1 reads SGHVS; CDR2 reads FNYEAQ. This CDR3 is 14 amino acids long. CDR3 residues: CASGQGSSTDTQYF. In nucleotides, the CDR3 is TGTGCCAGCGGTCAGGGGAGTAGCACAGATACGCAGTATTTT.

This chain uses TRBV7-2 with TRBJ1-2; TRBD1 agrees at 8 bases. The CDR3 contains 17 residues. The ends lost 4 bases at V and 3 bases at J; junction bases unmatched: 13. Germline lookup yields CDR1 SGHTA and CDR2 FQGNSA. CDR3 sequence: CASSSILTGDIDYGYTF. The CDR3 DNA follows: TGTGCCAGCAGCTCGATCCTGACAGGGGATATTGACTATGGCTACACCTTC.

This rearrangement joins TRBV28 to TRBJ2-1, with D possibly being TRBD2 (5 bases). Germline V lookup: CDR1 MDHEN, CDR2 SYDVKM. The CDR3 runs 13 residues. Deletions cut 10 bases from V and 3 bases from J, with 13 bases between. CDR3 residues: CAISQGSYNEQFF. DNA for the CDR3: TGTGCCATTTCCCAAGGGAGCTACAATGAGCAGTTCTTC.

The rearrangement joins TRBV28 to TRBJ2-6, with unresolved D. V lost 4 bases, J lost 0 bases, and 16 bases lay in between. There are 18 residues in the CDR3. The V gene's germline CDR1 is MDHEN and CDR2 SYDVKM. DNA of the CDR3: TGTGCCAGCAGTTCTGTCAGGCGCAGTCGCTCTGGGGCCAACGTCCTGACTTTC. Translated: CASSSVRRSRSGANVLTF.